Shown below are 18 T cell receptor beta chains from a single sample sequenced in a study of T-cell reconstitution after alpha-beta-depleted transplantation in children. Unique molecular identifiers were used to barcode this TCRbeta library. TCRdb passed the PCR reads through MiXCR, listing each CDR3 protein once. The sample records 200,000 to 250,000 distinct CDR3 sequences, just under 8.5% being singletons. The sequencing used PBMCs, mostly from graft donor cells, collected 180 days after TCRalphabeta/CD19-depleted stem cell transplant. These receptors were collected from a male patient younger than 18 who had a stem cell transplant for acute lymphoblastic leukemia, so the T cells may come from the graft donor.

The table lists this clonotype with many counts. Here the CDR3 reads CSATGRPHGKGGELFF. The CDR3 nucleotides are TGCAGTGCGACCGGTCGGCCTCACGGGAAAGGCGGGGAGCTGTTTTTT. The chain employs TRBV20-1 and TRBJ2-2, with D possibly being TRBD2 (5 bases). The CDR3 length is 16 residues. Trimming removed 6 bases at V and 7 bases at J, with 24 bases between. Germline CDR1 reads DFQATT; CDR2 reads SNEGSKA (reference sequence).

This clonotype was picked up many times. This chain connects TRBV3-1 to TRBJ1-1, with no clear D. Trimming removed 0 bases at V and 5 bases at J, with 13 bases between. CDR3 length equals 15 residues. Per the germline V gene, CDR1 is LGHDT and CDR2 is YNNKEL (reference sequence). The CDR3 sequence is CASSQDRPRVTEAFF. The CDR3 DNA follows: TGTGCCAGCAGCCAAGATAGACCAAGGGTAACTGAAGCTTTCTTT.

This clonotype was seen at least ten times. The rearrangement links TRBV3-1 to TRBJ1-5; no clear D. Per the germline V gene, CDR1 is LGHDT and CDR2 is YNNKEL (reference sequence). This CDR3 is built from 17 residues. The V end was cut by 0 bases, the J end by 5 bases, with 17 bases between. CDR3 nucleotide sequence: TGTGCCAGCAGCCAAGATCGAGGAGGGAGTCTCCATCAGCCCCAGCATTTT. Its translation: CASSQDRGGSLHQPQHF.

This clonotype occurred many times. V gene TRBV20-1 combines with J gene TRBJ2-5; no definite D call. This CDR3 is built from 12 residues. From germline, CDR1 is DFQATT and CDR2 SNEGSKA (reference sequence). Trimming took off 4 bases at V and 4 bases at J, with 10 bases between the two ends. CDR3 protein: CSAKSGIETQYF. CDR3 DNA sequence: TGCAGTGCTAAATCAGGAATAGAGACCCAGTACTTC.

The sample holds many counts of this clonotype. V and J are TRBV10-3 and TRBJ2-5; D is unresolved. V was cut by 0 bases and J by 2 bases, with 10 bases left in between. Germline CDR1 is ENHRY and CDR2 is SYGVKD. CDR3 length: 15 residues. As DNA, the CDR3 is TGTGCCATCAGTGAGTCCCCACAGCCGCAAGAGACCCAGTACTTC. This gives the protein CAISESPQPQETQYF.

This clonotype came up many times. The rearrangement links TRBV5-5 to TRBJ1-2, with a weak D call TRBD1 (5 bases). Trimming took 0 bases from V and 3 from J, leaving 9 bases between them. Per the germline V gene, CDR1 is SGHKS and CDR2 is YYEKEE (reference sequence). CDR3 length: 14 residues. The CDR3 sequence: CASSLDGADYGYTF. In DNA form, the CDR3 reads TGTGCCAGCAGCTTGGATGGGGCAGACTATGGCTACACCTTC.

In this sample, this clonotype turned up many times. J is TRBJ2-5 and V is TRBV7-2; D possibly matches TRBD1 or TRBD2 (5 bases each). Trimming shortened V by 5 bases and J by 5 bases, and 18 bases separated the two germline ends. Per germline, CDR1 SGHTA and CDR2 FQGNSA. The CDR3 contains 15 residues. The CDR3 bases are TGTGCCAGCAGCCCGGGGACCCGCGCCCCTGAGACCCAGTACTTC. Its protein product is CASSPGTRAPETQYF.

This clonotype was counted between two and nine times. V usage is TRBV7-8 and J usage is TRBJ2-7; D gene unclear. This CDR3 is built from 13 residues. Germline CDR1 is SGHVS and CDR2 is FQNEAQ. The V end was cut by 1 base, the J end by 6 bases, with 10 bases between. This CDR3 reads CASSLGSSGEQYF. The CDR3 DNA reads TGTGCCAGCAGCTTAGGCTCCTCTGGCGAGCAGTACTTC.

This clonotype was seen at least ten times. The V gene is TRBV5-4, the J gene TRBJ1-2; D possibly corresponds to TRBD1 (5 bases). Germline V gene data show CDR1 as SGHNT and CDR2 as YYREEE (reference sequence). Trimming stripped 4 bases from V and 0 bases from J, with 10 bases between. CDR3 length: 14 amino acids. The CDR3 loop reads CASSIQGSNYGYTF. The CDR3 DNA sequence: TGTGCCAGCAGCATCCAGGGTTCTAACTATGGCTACACCTTC.

A word on this clonotype: A read error may be the cause here, since a much bigger clone is one base away. In nucleotides, the CDR3 is TGTGCCAGCAGTTTGGCAGGGGAACGTAGCGATGAGCAGTTCTTC. Its translation is CASSLAGERSDEQFF. The V gene is TRBV12-3 or TRBV12-4, the J gene TRBJ2-1; TRBD1 is a possible D gene (6 bases). Trimming left V 3 bases short and J 8 bases short, with 17 bases between. This CDR3 spans 15 amino acids.

In its sample, this clonotype was seen many times. The chain has TRBV12-3 or TRBV12-4 and TRBJ1-2; no firm D call. The V end was cut by 8 bases, the J end by 9 bases, with 13 bases between. The CDR3 is made up of 11 amino acids. CDR3 residues: CASSKLQSYTF. The DNA of the CDR3 is TGTGCCAGCTCAAAGTTGCAGAGCTACACCTTC.

This clonotype was seen repeatedly, ten times or more. J is TRBJ1-1 and V is TRBV5-5; 9 positions agree with TRBD1. Germline-derived CDR1 and CDR2 are SGHKS and YYEKEE (reference sequence). CDR3 length equals 14 residues. Unmatched junction bases numbered 1, after V lost 3 bases and J lost 1 base. The CDR3 DNA is TGTGCCAGCAGCTGGGACAGGGCGAACACTGAAGCTTTCTTT. Translated: CASSWDRANTEAFF.

Ten or more counts support this clonotype. V and J are TRBV6-1 and TRBJ2-1, with 13 bases that match TRBD2. The junction had 5 bases not matched to a gene; V was cut back by 5 bases and J by 7 bases. The CDR3 has 15 residues. CDR1 is MNHNS, CDR2 SASEGT, per germline. The CDR3 nucleotides are TGTGCCAGCAGTCGCGGACTAGCGGGAGTGAATGAGCAGTTCTTC. Translating gives CASSRGLAGVNEQFF.

This clonotype came up many times. CDR3 bases: TGTGCCAGTAGTTTTCGTACACCCTACAATGAGCAGTTCTTC. This encodes CASSFRTPYNEQFF. The chain carries TRBV25-1 and TRBJ2-1, with D uncertain. The CDR3 covers 14 residues. Per the germline V gene, CDR1 is MGHDK and CDR2 is SYGVNS. Trimming cost V 9 bases and J 2 bases, with 14 bases left between them.

This clonotype was recorded at least ten times. The rearrangement links TRBV7-9 to TRBJ1-4, with D maybe TRBD1 (5 bases). V shed 5 bases and J shed 7 bases, with 8 bases lying between them. This CDR3 is built from 12 residues. CDR1 SEHNR and CDR2 FQNEAQ come from the germline V gene (reference sequence). The CDR3 DNA follows: TGTGCCAGCAGCATGGGACTTGAAAAACTGTTTTTT. Translating gives CASSMGLEKLFF.

This clonotype was seen at least ten times. The chain couples TRBV19 to TRBJ1-1; D not resolved. V was cut by 9 bases and J by 2 bases, with 13 bases left in between. In germline, CDR1 is LNHDA, CDR2 SQIVND (reference sequence). The CDR3 spans 13 residues. The CDR3 spells CASHWRDNTEAFF. CDR3 nucleotides: TGTGCCAGCCATTGGCGGGATAACACTGAAGCTTTCTTT.

This clonotype was detected many times. The chain couples TRBV20-1 to TRBJ2-1; 8 bases align to TRBD1. V dropped 1 base and J dropped 10; count of bases not matched to a gene: 3. Germline V gene lookup returns CDR1 DFQATT and CDR2 SNEGSKA (reference sequence). The CDR3 totals 12 residues. This CDR3 is CSARAQGGEQFF. Written as DNA, the CDR3 is TGCAGTGCTAGAGCACAGGGGGGAGAGCAGTTCTTC.

This clonotype appeared many times. The genes are TRBV5-1 and TRBJ2-6; D call uncertain. Germline CDR1 reads SGHRS; CDR2 reads YFSETQ. This CDR3 is built from 14 residues. The ends were cut back, 4 bases at V and 2 bases at J, with 7 bases in the middle. The CDR3 loop reads CASSGRTGANVLTF. In DNA, the CDR3 is TGCGCCAGCAGCGGACGGACTGGGGCCAACGTCCTGACTTTC.